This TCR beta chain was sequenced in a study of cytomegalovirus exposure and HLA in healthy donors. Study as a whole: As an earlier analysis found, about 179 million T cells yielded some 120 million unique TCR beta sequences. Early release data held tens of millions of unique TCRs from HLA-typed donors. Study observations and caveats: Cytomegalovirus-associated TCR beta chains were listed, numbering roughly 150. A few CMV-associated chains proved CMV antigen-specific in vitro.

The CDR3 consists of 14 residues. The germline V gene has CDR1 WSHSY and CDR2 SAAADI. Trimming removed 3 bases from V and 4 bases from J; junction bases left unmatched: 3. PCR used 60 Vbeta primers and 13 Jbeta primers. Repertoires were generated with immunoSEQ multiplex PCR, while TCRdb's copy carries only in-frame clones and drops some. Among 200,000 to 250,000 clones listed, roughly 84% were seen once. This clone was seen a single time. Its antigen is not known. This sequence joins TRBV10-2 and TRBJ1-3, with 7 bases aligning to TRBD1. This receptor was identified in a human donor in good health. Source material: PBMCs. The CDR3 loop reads CASSEMTGGNTIYF. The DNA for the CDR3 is TGCGCCAGCAGTGAAATGACAGGGGGAAACACCATATATTTT.